The rows below give T cell receptor beta chains drawn from one sample of a study of graft-versus-host responses after intestinal transplantation. Some clones are missing from TCRdb's copy, which holds only in-frame ones; the method was immunoSEQ multiplex PCR. The table records more than 65,000 clones, more than 85% of them present only once. Their specific antigens are unknown. The sequencing here drew on unstimulated CD8+ T cells sorted from spleen or lymph node cells, taken before transplant. The receptors were gathered from a human donor who was the organ donor for an intestinal transplant. The CDR3 runs from the conserved cysteine through the conserved F or W. A D gene is named only where the DNA matches it firmly. For some rows the clone size is stated as once, few or many, or as a class when expanded; others skip it.

-	TRBV30	TRBJ1-4	-	CAWSVGQTNEKLFF	TGTGCCTGGAGTGTAGGACAAACTAATGAAAAACTGTTTTTT
-	TRBV7-9	TRBJ1-1	-	CASSRHFNTEAFF	TGTGCCAGCAGTCGACACTTCAACACTGAAGCTTTCTTT
once	TRBV5-1	TRBJ1-1	-	CASSPGRTNTEAFF	TGCGCCAGCAGCCCCGGACGTACGAACACTGAAGCTTTCTTT
-	TRBV4-1	TRBJ2-4	-	CASGNRQGLAKNIQYF	TGCGCCAGCGGCAACAGGCAGGGGCTAGCCAAAAACATTCAGTACTTC
-	TRBV30	TRBJ2-3	-	CAWKVGADTQYF	TGTGCCTGGAAAGTGGGAGCGGATACGCAGTATTTT
once	TRBV20-1	TRBJ2-1	-	CSAYSNEQFF	TGCAGTGCTTATAGTAATGAGCAGTTCTTC
-	TRBV7-9	TRBJ1-3	-	CASRDGTANTIYF	TGTGCCAGCAGGGACGGGACTGCTAACACCATATATTTT
once	TRBV7-8	TRBJ2-1	TRBD2	CASSFAGEIEFF	TGTGCCAGCAGCTTTGCGGGAGAAATCGAGTTCTTC
-	TRBV5-4	TRBJ2-3	-	CASSGGRDTQYF	TGTGCCAGCTCAGGGGGGCGGGATACGCAGTATTTT
-	TRBV7-2	TRBJ1-3	-	CASSLITGPSKSGNTIYF	TGTGCCAGCAGCTTAATAACAGGGCCTAGCAAGTCTGGAAACACCATATATTTT
once	TRBV5-6	TRBJ2-1	-	CASSLARVLDEQFF	TGTGCCAGCAGCTTGGCCCGGGTGTTGGACGAGCAGTTCTTC
-	TRBV28	TRBJ2-7	-	CASSLWQTSTYEQYF	TGTGCCAGCAGTTTATGGCAGACAAGTACCTACGAGCAGTACTTC
-	TRBV27	TRBJ2-7	-	CASSLQASYEQYF	TGTGCCAGCAGTTTACAGGCCTCCTACGAGCAGTACTTC
-	TRBV19	TRBJ1-5	TRBD1	CASSIGTENQPQHF	TGTGCCAGTAGTATCGGGACAGAAAATCAGCCCCAGCATTTT
-	TRBV27	TRBJ1-6	TRBD1	CASSLRDRGPLYNSPLHF	TGTGCCAGCAGTCTCCGGGACAGGGGGCCTCTTTATAATTCACCCCTCCACTTT
-	TRBV5-6	TRBJ2-5	TRBD1	CASTLGGIWETQYF	TGTGCCAGCACCTTAGGGGGCATTTGGGAGACCCAGTACTTC
-	TRBV25-1	TRBJ2-7	-	CASSEGTAQYF	TGTGCCAGCAGTGAAGGGACGGCGCAGTACTTC
-	TRBV4-2	TRBJ2-1	TRBD2	CASSQEILLADYNEQFF	TGTGCCAGCAGCCAAGAGATCTTGCTAGCGGATTACAATGAGCAGTTCTTC
-	TRBV27	TRBJ1-4	-	CASSREGATNEKLFF	TGTGCCAGCAGTCGAGAGGGAGCAACTAATGAAAAACTGTTTTTT
-	TRBV7-9	TRBJ2-7	-	CASSLTGPYEQYF	TGTGCCAGCAGCCTGACTGGGCCCTACGAGCAGTACTTC
-	TRBV6-5	TRBJ2-1	TRBD2	CASGRTSGRWGQFF	TGTGCCAGCGGGCGAACTAGCGGGCGATGGGGGCAGTTCTTC
few	TRBV1	TRBJ2-3	-	CTLEGDSTDTQYF	TGCACCCTGGAGGGGGACAGCACAGATACGCAGTATTTT
-	TRBV7-9	TRBJ2-1	TRBD1	CASSRDSNEQFF	TGTGCCAGCAGCCGGGACAGCAATGAGCAGTTCTTC
-	TRBV19	TRBJ2-3	TRBD2	CASTLTSGYTDTQYF	TGTGCCAGTACCCTGACTAGCGGATACACAGATACGCAGTATTTT